These T cell receptor beta chains were read from a single sample in a study of blood T cell repertoires in COVID-19. The table came from immunoSEQ multiplex PCR; TCRdb's copy has only in-frame clones and leaves some out. Among 250,000 to 300,000 clones listed, roughly 89% were seen once. The sample taken for sequencing was PBMCs or T cells enriched from blood (not recorded which). The receptors come from a woman aged 55-69 years who had recovered from COVID-19. The CDR3 runs from the conserved cysteine through the conserved F or W. D genes are given only for firm matches. Some rows mark clone size as missing; the rest say once, few, many or name a class of expanded clone.

CATSQTGLSGNTIYF | TGTGCCACCAGCCAGACAGGGCTCTCTGGAAACACCATATATTTT | NA | 15 | TRBJ1-3 | TRBV15 | TRBD1
CASSLDTVGTTYEQYF | TGTGCCAGCAGCTTAGACACTGTGGGCACCACCTACGAGCAGTACTTC | NA | 16 | TRBJ2-7 | TRBV7-8 | NA
CASSPGGVDSYEQYF | TGCGCCAGCAGCCCAGGGGGAGTAGACTCCTACGAGCAGTACTTC | NA | 15 | TRBJ2-7 | TRBV5-1 | TRBD1
CASSGRDSSYNEQFF | TGTGCCAGCAGTGGGAGGGACTCCTCCTACAATGAGCAGTTCTTC | NA | 15 | TRBJ2-1 | TRBV2 | NA
CASSGPRGYTF | TGTGCCAGCAGCGGCCCGAGGGGCTACACCTTC | NA | 11 | TRBJ1-2 | TRBV9 | NA
CASSARGAGRAKYYGYTF | TGCGCCAGCAGCGCCAGGGGGGCCGGCCGGGCAAAGTACTATGGCTACACCTTC | NA | 18 | TRBJ1-2 | TRBV5-1 | TRBD1
CASSISSTGVPYEQYF | TGTGCCAGCAGTATAAGCTCGACAGGGGTCCCCTACGAGCAGTACTTC | NA | 16 | TRBJ2-7 | TRBV6-6 | TRBD1
CASSPTTSVSANEQFF | TGTGCCAGCAGCCCTACGACTAGCGTATCCGCCAATGAGCAGTTCTTC | NA | 16 | TRBJ2-1 | TRBV2 | TRBD2
CASSRQQYEQYF | TGTGCCAGCAGTAGACAGCAATACGAGCAGTACTTC | NA | 12 | TRBJ2-7 | TRBV12-3/TRBV12-4 | NA
CASSVVPGGSGGYTF | TGTGCCAGCAGCGTAGTCCCAGGGGGCTCGGGTGGCTACACCTTC | NA | 15 | TRBJ1-2 | TRBV9 | TRBD1
CAIYYEQYF | TGTGCCATCTACTACGAGCAGTACTTC | once | 9 | TRBJ2-7 | TRBV10-3 | NA
CAISGTKVNEQFF | TGTGCCATCAGTGGGACTAAGGTCAATGAGCAGTTCTTC | once | 13 | TRBJ2-1 | TRBV10-3 | NA
CATKTGVRSLDTEAFF | TGCGCCACGAAAACAGGGGTTAGGAGCCTTGACACTGAAGCTTTCTTT | NA | 16 | TRBJ1-1 | TRBV4-1 | TRBD1
CASSQVPSGMYEQYF | TGCGCCAGCAGCCAAGTCCCTAGCGGGATGTACGAGCAGTACTTC | NA | 15 | TRBJ2-7 | TRBV4-1 | TRBD2
CASSPTSGSTDTQYF | TGTGCCAGCTCACCAACTAGCGGGAGTACAGATACGCAGTATTTT | NA | 15 | TRBJ2-3 | TRBV18 | TRBD2
CASSLLWGNYGYTF | TGCGCCAGCAGCCTCTTGTGGGGCAACTATGGCTACACCTTC | NA | 14 | TRBJ1-2 | TRBV5-1 | NA
CASSLGQGGEGYTF | TGCGCCAGCAGCTTAGGACAGGGAGGAGAAGGCTACACCTTC | NA | 14 | TRBJ1-2 | TRBV5-1 | TRBD1